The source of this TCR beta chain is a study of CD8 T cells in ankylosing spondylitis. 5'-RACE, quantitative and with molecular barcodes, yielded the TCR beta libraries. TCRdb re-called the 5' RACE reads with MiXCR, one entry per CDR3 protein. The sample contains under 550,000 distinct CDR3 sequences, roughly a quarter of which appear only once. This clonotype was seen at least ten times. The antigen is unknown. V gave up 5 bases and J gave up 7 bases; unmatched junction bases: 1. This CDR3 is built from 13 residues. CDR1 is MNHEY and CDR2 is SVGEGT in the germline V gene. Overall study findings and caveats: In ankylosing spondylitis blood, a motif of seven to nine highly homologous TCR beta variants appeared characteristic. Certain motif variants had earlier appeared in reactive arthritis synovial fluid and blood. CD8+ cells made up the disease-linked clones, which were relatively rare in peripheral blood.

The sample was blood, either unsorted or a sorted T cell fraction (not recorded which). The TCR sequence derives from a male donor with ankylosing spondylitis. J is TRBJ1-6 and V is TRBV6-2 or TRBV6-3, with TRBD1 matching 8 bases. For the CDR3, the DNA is TGTGCCAGCAGTCGACAGGGGAATTCACCCCTCCACTTT. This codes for CASSRQGNSPLHF.